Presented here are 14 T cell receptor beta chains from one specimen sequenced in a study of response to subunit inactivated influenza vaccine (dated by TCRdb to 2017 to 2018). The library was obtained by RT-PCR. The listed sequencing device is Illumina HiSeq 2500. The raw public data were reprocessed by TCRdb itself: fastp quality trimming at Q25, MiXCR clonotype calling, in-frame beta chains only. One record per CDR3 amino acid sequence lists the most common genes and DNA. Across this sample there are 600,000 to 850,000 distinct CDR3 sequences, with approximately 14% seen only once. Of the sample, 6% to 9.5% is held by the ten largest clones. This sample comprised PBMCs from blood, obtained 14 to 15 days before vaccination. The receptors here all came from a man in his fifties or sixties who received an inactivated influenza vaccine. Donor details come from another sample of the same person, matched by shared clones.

The CDR3 DNA reads TGTGCCAGCAGTTGGACAGGGAGGGTCGATGAGCAGTTCTTC. It yields the protein CASSWTGRVDEQFF. The V and J genes are TRBV7-2 and TRBJ2-1, with a possible D match to TRBD1 (8 bases). Germline V lookup: CDR1 SGHTA, CDR2 FQGNSA. The V and J ends lost 6 bases and 8 bases respectively, with 17 bases between them. The CDR3 extends over 14 amino acids.

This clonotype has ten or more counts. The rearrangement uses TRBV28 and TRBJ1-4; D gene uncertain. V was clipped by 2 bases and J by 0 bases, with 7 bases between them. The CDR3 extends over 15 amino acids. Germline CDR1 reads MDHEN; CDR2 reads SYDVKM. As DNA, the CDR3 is TGTGCCAGCAGTTTAGCGCGCGCAACTAATGAAAAACTGTTTTTT. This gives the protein CASSLARATNEKLFF.

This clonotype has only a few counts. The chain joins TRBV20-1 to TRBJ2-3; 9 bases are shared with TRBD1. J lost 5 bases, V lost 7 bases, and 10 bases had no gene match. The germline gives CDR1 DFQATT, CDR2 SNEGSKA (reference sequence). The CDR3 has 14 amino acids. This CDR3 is CSGRDRVYGDTQYF. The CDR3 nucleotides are TGCAGTGGTAGGGACAGGGTGTACGGAGATACGCAGTATTTT.

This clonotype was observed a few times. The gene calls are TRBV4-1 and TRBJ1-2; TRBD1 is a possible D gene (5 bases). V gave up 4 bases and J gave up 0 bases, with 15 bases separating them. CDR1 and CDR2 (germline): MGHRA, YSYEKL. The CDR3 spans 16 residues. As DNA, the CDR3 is TGCGCCAGCAGCCTGTGGGGGAGGTCCCCTAACTATGGCTACACCTTC. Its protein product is CASSLWGRSPNYGYTF.

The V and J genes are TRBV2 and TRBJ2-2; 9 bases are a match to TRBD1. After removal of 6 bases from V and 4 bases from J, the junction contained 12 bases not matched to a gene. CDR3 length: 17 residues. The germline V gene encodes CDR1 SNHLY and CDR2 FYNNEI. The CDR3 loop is CASRDLTGTGPTGELFF. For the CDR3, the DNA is TGTGCCAGCAGAGACTTAACCGGGACAGGGCCCACCGGGGAGCTGTTTTTT.

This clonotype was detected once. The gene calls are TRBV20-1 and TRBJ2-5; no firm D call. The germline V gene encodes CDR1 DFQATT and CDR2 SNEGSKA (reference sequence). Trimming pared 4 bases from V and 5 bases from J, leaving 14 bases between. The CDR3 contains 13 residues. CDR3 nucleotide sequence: TGCAGTGCTATCGGGTCAGCTAGGGAGACCCAGTACTTC. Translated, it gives CSAIGSARETQYF.

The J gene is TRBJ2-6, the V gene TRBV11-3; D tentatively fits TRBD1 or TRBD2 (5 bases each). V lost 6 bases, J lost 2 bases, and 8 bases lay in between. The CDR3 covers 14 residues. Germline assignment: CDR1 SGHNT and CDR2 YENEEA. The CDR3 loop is CASSRDPGANVLTF. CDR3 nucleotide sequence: TGTGCCAGCAGTCGGGACCCTGGGGCCAACGTCCTGACTTTC.

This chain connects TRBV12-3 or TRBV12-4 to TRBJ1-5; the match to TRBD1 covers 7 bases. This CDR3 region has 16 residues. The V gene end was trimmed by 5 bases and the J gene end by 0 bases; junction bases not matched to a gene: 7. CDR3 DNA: TGTGCCAGCAGTGCGAACAGGGGAAATAGCAATCAGCCCCAGCATTTT. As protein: CASSANRGNSNQPQHF.

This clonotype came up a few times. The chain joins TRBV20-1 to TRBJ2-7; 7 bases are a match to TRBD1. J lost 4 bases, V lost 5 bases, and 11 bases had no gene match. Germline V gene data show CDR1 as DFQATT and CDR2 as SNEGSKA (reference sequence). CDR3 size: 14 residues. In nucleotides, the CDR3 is TGCAGTGCTCCCAATCGACAGGGTAGTTACGAGCAGTACTTC. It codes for CSAPNRQGSYEQYF.

CDR3 DNA: TGTGCCAGCGCCCCACTTGGAGCGGGAGGGCCGAAATGCAATGAGCAGTTCTTC. This sequence encodes CASAPLGAGGPKCNEQFF. The chain recombines TRBV21-1 with TRBJ2-1; the listed D gene, TRBD2, was not tested against the DNA. TRBV21-1 is labeled a pseudogene. This CDR3 comprises 18 residues.

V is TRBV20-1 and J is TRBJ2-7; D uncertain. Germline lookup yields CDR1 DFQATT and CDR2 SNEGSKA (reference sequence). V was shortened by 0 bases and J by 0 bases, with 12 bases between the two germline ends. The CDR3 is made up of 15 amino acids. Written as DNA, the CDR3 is TGCAGTGCTAGAGAGGGTCCTTGGATCTCCTACGAGCAGTACTTC. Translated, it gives CSAREGPWISYEQYF.

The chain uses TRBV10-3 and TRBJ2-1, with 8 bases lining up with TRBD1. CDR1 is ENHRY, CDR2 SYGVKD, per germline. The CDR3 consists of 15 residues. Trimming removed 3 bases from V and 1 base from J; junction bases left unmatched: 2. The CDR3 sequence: CAISDGQGSYNEQFF. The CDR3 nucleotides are TGTGCCATCAGTGATGGACAGGGATCCTACAATGAGCAGTTCTTC.

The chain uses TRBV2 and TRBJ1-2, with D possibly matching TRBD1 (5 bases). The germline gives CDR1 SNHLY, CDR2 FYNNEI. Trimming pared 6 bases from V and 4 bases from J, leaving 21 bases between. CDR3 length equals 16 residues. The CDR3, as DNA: TGTGCCAGCAGCCTCGGCAGGGCCGGCGGGTCCTATGGCTACACCTTC. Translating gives CASSLGRAGGSYGYTF. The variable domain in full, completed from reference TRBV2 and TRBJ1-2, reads EPEVTQTPSHQVTQMGQEVILRCVPISNHLYFYWYRQILGQKVEFLVSFYNNEISEKSEIFDDQFSVERPDGSNFTLKIRSTKLEDSAMYFCASSLGRAGGSYGYTFGSGTRLTVV.

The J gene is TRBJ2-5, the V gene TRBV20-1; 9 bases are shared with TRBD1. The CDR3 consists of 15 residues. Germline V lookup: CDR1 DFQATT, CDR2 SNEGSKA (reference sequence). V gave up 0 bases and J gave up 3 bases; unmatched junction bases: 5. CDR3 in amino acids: CSAREPQGAEETQYF. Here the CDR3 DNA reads TGCAGTGCTAGAGAACCACAGGGGGCGGAAGAGACCCAGTACTTC.